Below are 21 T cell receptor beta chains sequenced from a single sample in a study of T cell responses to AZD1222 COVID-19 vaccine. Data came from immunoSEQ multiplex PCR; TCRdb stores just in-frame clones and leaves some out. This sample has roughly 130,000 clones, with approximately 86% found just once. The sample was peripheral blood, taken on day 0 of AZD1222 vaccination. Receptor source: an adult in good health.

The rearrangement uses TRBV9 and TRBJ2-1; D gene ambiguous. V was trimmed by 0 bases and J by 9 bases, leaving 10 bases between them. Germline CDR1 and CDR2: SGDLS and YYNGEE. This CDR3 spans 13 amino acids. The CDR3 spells CASSVAQGVEQFF. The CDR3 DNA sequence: TGTGCCAGCAGCGTAGCTCAAGGAGTTGAGCAGTTCTTC.

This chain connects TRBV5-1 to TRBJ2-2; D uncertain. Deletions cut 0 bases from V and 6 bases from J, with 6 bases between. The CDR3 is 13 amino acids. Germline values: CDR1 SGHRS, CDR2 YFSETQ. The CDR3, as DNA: TGCGCCAGCAGCTTGGTACGCGCCGGGGAGCTGTTTTTT. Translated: CASSLVRAGELFF.

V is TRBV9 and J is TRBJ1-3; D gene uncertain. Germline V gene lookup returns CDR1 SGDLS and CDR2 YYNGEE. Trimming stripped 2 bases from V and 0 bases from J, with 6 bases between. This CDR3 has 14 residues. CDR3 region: CASSVRGSGNTIYF. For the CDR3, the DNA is TGTGCCAGCAGCGTTAGAGGCTCTGGAAACACCATATATTTT.

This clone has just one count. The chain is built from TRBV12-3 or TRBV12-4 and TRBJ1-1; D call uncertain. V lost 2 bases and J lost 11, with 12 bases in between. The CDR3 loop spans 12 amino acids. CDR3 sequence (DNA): TGTGCCAGCAGTTTAATCCCGAGTTTGGCTTTCTTT. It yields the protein CASSLIPSLAFF.

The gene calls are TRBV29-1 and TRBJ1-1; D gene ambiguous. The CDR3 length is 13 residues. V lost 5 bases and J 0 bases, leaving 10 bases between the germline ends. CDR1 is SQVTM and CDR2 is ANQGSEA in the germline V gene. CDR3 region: CSVSRLLNTEAFF. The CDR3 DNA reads TGCAGCGTTTCTCGGCTCCTGAACACTGAAGCTTTCTTT.

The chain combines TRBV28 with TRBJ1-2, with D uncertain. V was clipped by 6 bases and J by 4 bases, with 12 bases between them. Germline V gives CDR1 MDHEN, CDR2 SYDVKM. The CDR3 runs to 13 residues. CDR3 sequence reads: CASSSGSPYGYTF. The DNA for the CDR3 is TGTGCCAGCAGCTCCGGCAGTCCCTATGGCTACACCTTC.

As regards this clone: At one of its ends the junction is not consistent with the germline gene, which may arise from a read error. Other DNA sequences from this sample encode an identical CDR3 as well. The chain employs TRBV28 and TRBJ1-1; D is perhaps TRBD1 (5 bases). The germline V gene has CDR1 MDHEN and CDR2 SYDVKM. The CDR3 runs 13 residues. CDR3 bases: TGTGCCAGCAAAAGGGCTAAGGACACCGAAGCTTTCTTT. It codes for CASKRAKDTEAFF.

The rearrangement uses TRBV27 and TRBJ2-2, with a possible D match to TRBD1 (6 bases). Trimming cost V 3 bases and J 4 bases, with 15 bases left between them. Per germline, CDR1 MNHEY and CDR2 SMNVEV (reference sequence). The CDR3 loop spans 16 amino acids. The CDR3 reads CASSLDRQGSTGELFF. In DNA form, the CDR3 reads TGTGCCAGCAGTTTGGACCGGCAGGGGAGCACCGGGGAGCTGTTTTTT.

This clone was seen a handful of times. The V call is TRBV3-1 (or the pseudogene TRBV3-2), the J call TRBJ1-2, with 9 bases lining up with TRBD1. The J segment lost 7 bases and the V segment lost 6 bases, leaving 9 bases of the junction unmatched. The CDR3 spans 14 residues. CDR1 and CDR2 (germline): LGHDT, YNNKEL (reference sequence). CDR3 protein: CASRDRGGFIGYTF. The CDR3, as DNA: TGTGCCAGCAGAGACAGGGGGGGATTTATTGGCTACACCTTC.

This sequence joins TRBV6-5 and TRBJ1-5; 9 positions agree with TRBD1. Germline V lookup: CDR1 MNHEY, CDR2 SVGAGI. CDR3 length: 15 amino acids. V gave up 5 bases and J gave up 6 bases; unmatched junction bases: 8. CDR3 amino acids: CASSSIGQGIQPQHF. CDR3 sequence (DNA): TGTGCCAGCAGTAGTATCGGACAGGGGATTCAGCCCCAGCATTTT.

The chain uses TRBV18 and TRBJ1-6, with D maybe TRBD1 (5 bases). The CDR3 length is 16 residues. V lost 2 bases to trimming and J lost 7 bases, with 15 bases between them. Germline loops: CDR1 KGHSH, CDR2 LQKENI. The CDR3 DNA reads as TGTGCCAGCTCACCAACAGGAGTATATGGGAATTCACCCCTCCACTTT. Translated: CASSPTGVYGNSPLHF.

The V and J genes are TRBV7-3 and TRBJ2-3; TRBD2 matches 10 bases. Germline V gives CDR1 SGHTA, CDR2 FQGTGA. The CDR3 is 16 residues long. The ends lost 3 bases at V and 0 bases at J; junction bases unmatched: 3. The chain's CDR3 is CASSFVAGGSTDTQYF. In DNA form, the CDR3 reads TGTGCCAGCAGCTTTGTAGCGGGGGGCAGCACAGATACGCAGTATTTT.

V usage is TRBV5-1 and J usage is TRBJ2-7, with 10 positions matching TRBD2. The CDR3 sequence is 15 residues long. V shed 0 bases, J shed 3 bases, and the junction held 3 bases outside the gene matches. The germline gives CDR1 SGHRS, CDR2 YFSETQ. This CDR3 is CASSLGTSGVYEQYF. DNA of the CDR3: TGCGCCAGCAGCTTGGGGACTAGCGGAGTCTACGAGCAGTACTTC.

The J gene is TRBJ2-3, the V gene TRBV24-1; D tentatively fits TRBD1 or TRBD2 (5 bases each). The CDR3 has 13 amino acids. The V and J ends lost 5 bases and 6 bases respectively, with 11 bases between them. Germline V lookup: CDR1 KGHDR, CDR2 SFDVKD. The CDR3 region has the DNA TGTGCCACCAGTGGTATCGGGGCGGATACGCAGTATTTT. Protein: CATSGIGADTQYF.

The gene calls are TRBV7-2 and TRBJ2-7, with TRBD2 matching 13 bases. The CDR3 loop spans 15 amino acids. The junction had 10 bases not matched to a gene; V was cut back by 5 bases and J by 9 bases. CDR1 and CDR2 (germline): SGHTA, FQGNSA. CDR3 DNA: TGTGCCAGCAGCCCCCCGGGACTAGCGGGGAATCGGCAGTACTTC. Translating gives CASSPPGLAGNRQYF.

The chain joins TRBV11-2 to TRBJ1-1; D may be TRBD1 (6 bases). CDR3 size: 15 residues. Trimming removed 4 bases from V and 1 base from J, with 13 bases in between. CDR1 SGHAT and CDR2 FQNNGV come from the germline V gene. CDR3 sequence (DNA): TGTGCCAGCAGCTCATACAGGGTCAAGAACACTGAAGCTTTCTTT. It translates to CASSSYRVKNTEAFF.

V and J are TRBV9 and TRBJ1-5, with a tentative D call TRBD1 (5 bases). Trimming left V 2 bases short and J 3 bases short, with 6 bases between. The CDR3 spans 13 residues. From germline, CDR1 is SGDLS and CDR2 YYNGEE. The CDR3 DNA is TGTGCCAGCAGCGTCGGACACAATCAGCCCCAGCATTTT. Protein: CASSVGHNQPQHF.

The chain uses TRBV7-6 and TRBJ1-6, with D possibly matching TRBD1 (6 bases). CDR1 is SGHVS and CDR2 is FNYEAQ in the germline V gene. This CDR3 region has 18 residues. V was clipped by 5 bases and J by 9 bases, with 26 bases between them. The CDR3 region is CASSGHLRGPLGSSPLHF. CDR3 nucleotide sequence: TGTGCCAGCAGCGGACACCTCCGGGGGCCGCTCGGGTCTTCACCCCTCCACTTT.

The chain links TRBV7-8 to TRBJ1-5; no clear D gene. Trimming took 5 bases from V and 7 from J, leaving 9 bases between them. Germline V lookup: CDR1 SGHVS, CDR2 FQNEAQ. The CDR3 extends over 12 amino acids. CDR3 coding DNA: TGTGCCAGCAGCCCTATGGGACAGCCCCAGCATTTT. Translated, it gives CASSPMGQPQHF.

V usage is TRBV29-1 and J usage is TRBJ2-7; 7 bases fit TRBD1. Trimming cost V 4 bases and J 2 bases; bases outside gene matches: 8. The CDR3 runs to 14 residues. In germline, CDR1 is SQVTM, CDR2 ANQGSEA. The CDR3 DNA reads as TGCAGCGTTGTCGACCGAGGGACAGCCTACGAGCAGTACTTC. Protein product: CSVVDRGTAYEQYF.

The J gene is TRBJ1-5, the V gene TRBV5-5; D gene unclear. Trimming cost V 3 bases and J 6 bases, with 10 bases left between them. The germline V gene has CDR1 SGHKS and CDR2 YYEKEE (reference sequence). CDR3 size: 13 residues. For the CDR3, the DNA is TGTGCCAGCAGCTCCCGGGAGGGTCAGCCCCAGCATTTT. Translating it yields CASSSREGQPQHF.